Below, 19 T cell receptor beta chains from the same sample are listed, as sequenced in a study of cytomegalovirus exposure and HLA in healthy donors. The PCR contained 60 Vbeta and 13 Jbeta primers. Sequencing used immunoSEQ multiplex PCR; TCRdb keeps in-frame clones, though not all of them. The data contain around 140,000 clones, around nine tenths of them singletons. Specimen: PBMCs. Receptors were obtained from a woman aged 25 to 45 in good health and CMV-seronegative.

The chain uses TRBV27 and TRBJ2-7; 8 nucleotides agree with TRBD1. Trimming cost V 1 base and J 2 bases; bases outside gene matches: 4. Germline lookup yields CDR1 MNHEY and CDR2 SMNVEV (reference sequence). The CDR3 sequence is 15 residues long. This CDR3 reads CASSLFADRAYEQYF. Written as DNA, the CDR3 is TGTGCCAGCAGTTTATTTGCGGACAGGGCCTACGAGCAGTACTTC.

V usage is TRBV28 and J usage is TRBJ2-1; 8 bases are a match to TRBD2. There are 15 residues in the CDR3. V lost 4 bases and J lost 1; bases outside the gene matches: 3. In germline, CDR1 is MDHEN, CDR2 SYDVKM. CDR3 DNA: TGTGCCAGCAGTTCGGCGGGAGGTTCCTACAATGAGCAGTTCTTC. This translates into CASSSAGGSYNEQFF.

The chain combines TRBV9 with TRBJ1-2, with no clear D. Trimming removed 4 bases at V and 0 bases at J, with 10 bases between. This CDR3 region has 14 residues. Per the germline V gene, CDR1 is SGDLS and CDR2 is YYNGEE. CDR3 DNA: TGTGCCAGCAGCCCCACGGCGGCTAACTATGGCTACACCTTC. This codes for CASSPTAANYGYTF.

This clone was detected a few times. The CDR3 DNA follows: TGTGCCAGCAGCCTCAAGCGGCAGCTGAACACTGAAGCTTTCTTT. Amino acids: CASSLKRQLNTEAFF. The chain combines TRBV7-8 with TRBJ1-1; D unresolved. Trimming removed 5 bases from V and 0 bases from J, with 13 bases in between. From germline, CDR1 is SGHVS and CDR2 FQNEAQ. The CDR3 runs 15 residues.

The rearrangement joins TRBV6-8 to TRBJ2-3; 8 nucleotides match TRBD1. CDR3 length: 14 amino acids. J was trimmed by 0 bases and V by 6 bases; bases with no gene match: 2. Germline V gives CDR1 MNHGY, CDR2 SAAAGT. The CDR3 region is CASRQGASTDTQYF. The CDR3 DNA reads TGTGCCAGCAGGCAGGGGGCTAGCACAGATACGCAGTATTTT.

The chain joins TRBV5-6 to TRBJ2-1; the match to TRBD2 covers 13 bases. The CDR3 loop spans 15 amino acids. CDR1 is SGHDT, CDR2 YYEEEE, per germline. J gave up 7 bases and V 3 bases, and 4 bases lay outside the gene matches. The CDR3 spells CASSSGLAGRNEQFF. CDR3 coding DNA: TGTGCCAGCAGCTCGGGACTAGCGGGAAGGAATGAGCAGTTCTTC.

Of note for this clone: One end of the junction fails to match germline, which may point to a read error. The chain recombines TRBV7-7 with TRBJ1-4; 9 bases are a match to TRBD1. The CDR3 is made up of 15 amino acids. Germline CDR1 reads SSHAT; CDR2 reads FNYEAQ (reference sequence). CDR3 sequence reads: CASSLTGGLNEKLFF. The DNA for the CDR3 is TGTGCTAGCAGCCTTACAGGGGGCTTAAATGAAAAACTGTTTTTT. Full variable domain (remainder filled in from reference TRBV7-7 and TRBJ1-4): GAGVSQSPRYKVTKRGQDVTLRCDPISSHATLYWYQQALGQGPEFLTYFNYEAQPDKSGLPSDRFSAERPEGSISTLTIQRTEQRDSAMYRCASSLTGGLNEKLFFGSGTQLSVL.

Of note for this clone: The junction departs from germline at one end; a sequencing error may be responsible. The chain recombines TRBV9 with TRBJ2-1; 7 positions match TRBD2. Germline CDR1 and CDR2: SGDLS and YYNGEE. The CDR3 extends over 16 amino acids. The CDR3 protein is CASSGLSGTTYDEQFF. The DNA for the CDR3 is TGTGCCAGCAGCGGCCTCTCCGGGACTACCTACGATGAGCAGTTCTTC.

This chain joins TRBV7-2 and TRBJ2-3; 10 positions agree with TRBD2. This CDR3 has 16 amino acids. The J segment lost 2 bases and the V segment lost 4 bases, leaving 6 bases of the junction unmatched. Per the germline V gene, CDR1 is SGHTA and CDR2 is FQGNSA. CDR3 sequence: CASSSSGLAVTDTQYF. The CDR3 nucleotides read TGTGCCAGCAGCTCCTCAGGACTAGCGGTCACAGATACGCAGTATTTT.

Remarks on this clone: At one of its ends the junction is not consistent with the germline gene, which may arise from a read error. The rearrangement links TRBV7-9 to TRBJ2-3; D may be TRBD2 (5 bases). In germline, CDR1 is SEHNR, CDR2 FQNEAQ (reference sequence). The CDR3 length is 12 residues. The CDR3, as DNA: TGTTCCAGCAGCGCCGGACTTGATACGCAGTATTTT. Translating it yields CSSSAGLDTQYF.

The chain is built from TRBV11-2 and TRBJ1-1, with TRBD1 as a possible D gene (5 bases). The CDR3 extends over 16 amino acids. From germline, CDR1 is SGHAT and CDR2 FQNNGV. The V and J ends lost 2 bases and 3 bases respectively, with 16 bases between them. The CDR3 protein is CASSLFGGRRDTEAFF. CDR3 coding DNA: TGTGCCAGCAGCTTATTCGGAGGGCGCAGGGACACTGAAGCTTTCTTT.

CDR3 DNA: TGTGCCAGCAGCTGGAGCATGAACACTGAAGCTTTCTTT. It encodes CASSWSMNTEAFF. The chain has TRBV7-7 and TRBJ1-1, with D unresolved. CDR3 length: 13 amino acids. Germline CDR1 reads SSHAT; CDR2 reads FNYEAQ (reference sequence). Trimming shortened V by 4 bases and J by 0 bases, and 6 bases separated the two germline ends.

The chain couples TRBV7-8 to TRBJ2-7; 7 positions match TRBD1. The germline V gene encodes CDR1 SGHVS and CDR2 FQNEAQ. V shed 2 bases and J 1 base; nucleotides not matched to a gene: 8. The CDR3 has 16 residues. The CDR3 region is CASSLITGASSYEQYF. The CDR3 DNA follows: TGTGCCAGCAGCTTAATCACAGGGGCCTCGTCCTACGAGCAGTACTTC.

The genes are TRBV30 and TRBJ2-7; 7 bases align to TRBD2. With 2 bases clipped from V and 2 bases from J, the junction kept 6 bases outside the gene matches. The germline CDR1 and CDR2 sequences are GTSNPN and SVGIG (reference sequence). The CDR3 covers 14 residues. CDR3 protein: CAWSPGGNTYEQYF. The DNA of the CDR3 is TGTGCCTGGAGTCCGGGAGGAAACACCTACGAGCAGTACTTC.

This chain connects TRBV27 to TRBJ2-1; 7 bases match TRBD1. CDR3 length: 12 amino acids. The trim removed 8 bases at V and 15 bases at J, leaving 13 bases unmatched. Germline values: CDR1 MNHEY, CDR2 SMNVEV (reference sequence). CDR3 in DNA: TGTGCCAGCGGAGCTCCGGGACAGCCCCTGTTCTTC. Translated, it gives CASGAPGQPLFF.

V gene TRBV27 combines with J gene TRBJ2-7, with D maybe TRBD2 (7 bases). Germline lookup yields CDR1 MNHEY and CDR2 SMNVEV (reference sequence). V was cut by 10 bases and J by 1 base, with 20 bases left in between. The CDR3 length is 15 residues. The CDR3 reads CATKTRGGGSYEQYF. DNA of the CDR3: TGTGCCACCAAAACTCGGGGAGGGGGATCCTACGAGCAGTACTTC.

This sequence joins TRBV5-4 and TRBJ1-1, with D possibly TRBD1 on 5 matching bases. Looked up from germline, CDR1 is SGHNT and CDR2 is YYREEE (reference sequence). The CDR3 length is 14 residues. V was shortened by 1 base and J by 4 bases, with 11 bases between the two germline ends. Here the CDR3 reads CASSLQGGGTEAFF. DNA of the CDR3: TGTGCCAGCAGCTTGCAGGGCGGGGGCACTGAAGCTTTCTTT.

This clone was observed once. The chain uses TRBV7-9 and TRBJ2-7; D gene unclear. The CDR3 contains 16 residues. In germline, CDR1 is SEHNR, CDR2 FQNEAQ (reference sequence). Deletions cut 5 bases from V and 2 bases from J, with 19 bases between. The CDR3: CASSPIFGGATYEQYF. The CDR3 DNA reads TGTGCCAGCAGCCCCATTTTCGGCGGAGCCACCTACGAGCAGTACTTC.

A note on this clone: The sample contains more than one DNA sequence encoding this CDR3. As DNA, the CDR3 is TGCGCCAGCAGTCCGGGACTGCAAGAGACCCAGTACTTC. Translating gives CASSPGLQETQYF. The J gene is TRBJ2-5, the V gene TRBV5-1, with D perhaps matching TRBD2 (6 bases). The CDR3 loop spans 13 amino acids. The germline V and J ends were trimmed by 5 bases and 2 bases, with 10 bases remaining between them. Germline V gene sequence: CDR1 SGHRS, CDR2 YFSETQ.